A selection of T cell receptor beta chains follows, all from one sample in a study of shared clonotypes between healthy human individuals. Clones were sequenced by immunoSEQ multiplex PCR, and TCRdb holds only the in-frame ones, with some missing. The sample shows more than 1 million clones, more than 75% of them seen only once. The sample comprised memory CD4+ T cells from PBMCs. The receptors were sampled from a man aged 18 to 30 in good health. Some clones in this sample may be carry-over from other donors' samples. Each CDR3 is given with its conserved first and last residue. The order of the fields is V gene, D gene, J gene, clone size, CDR3 DNA, CDR3 protein. The D gene is left open where the match is weak. Clone size is stated in some rows and not others, as once, few, many or a class when expanded.

v_call: TRBV2
d_call: .
j_call: TRBJ1-1
clone_size: .
cdr3_nt: TGTGCCAGCAGTGCCCCCTATCCCAGGAGTATCTTT
cdr3_aa: CASSAPYPRSIF

v_call: TRBV29-1
d_call: .
j_call: TRBJ1-1
clone_size: many
cdr3_nt: TGCAGCGTCGGGGACGGCCTGGCTGAAGCTTTCTTT
cdr3_aa: CSVGDGLAEAFF

v_call: TRBV19
d_call: .
j_call: TRBJ2-7
clone_size: .
cdr3_nt: TGTGCCAGTAGTAGGACTCCGAGCTCCTACGAGCAGTACTTC
cdr3_aa: CASSRTPSSYEQYF

v_call: TRBV6-1
d_call: .
j_call: TRBJ1-5
clone_size: .
cdr3_nt: TGTGCCAGCAGTGAACGGCGGTCGAGCAATCAGCCCCAGCATTTT
cdr3_aa: CASSERRSSNQPQHF

v_call: TRBV10-3
d_call: TRBD1
j_call: TRBJ2-5
clone_size: .
cdr3_nt: TGTGCCATCAGTGCCCCCACAGGGGGGATCGTGGAGACCCAGTACTTC
cdr3_aa: CAISAPTGGIVETQYF

v_call: TRBV25-1
d_call: TRBD1
j_call: TRBJ2-5
clone_size: .
cdr3_nt: TGTGCCAGCAGTGAGCTGGGACAGGGGAATTTGGAGACCCAGTACTTC
cdr3_aa: CASSELGQGNLETQYF

v_call: TRBV5-6
d_call: TRBD2
j_call: TRBJ2-2
clone_size: .
cdr3_nt: TGTGCCAGCAGCTTGGTTGCGGGACTAGCAAACGGGGAGCTGTTTTTT
cdr3_aa: CASSLVAGLANGELFF

v_call: TRBV6-1
d_call: .
j_call: TRBJ2-7
clone_size: .
cdr3_nt: TGTGCCAGCAGTGACGTAGGGGACTCGAGGATCTACGAGCAGTACTTC
cdr3_aa: CASSDVGDSRIYEQYF

v_call: TRBV28
d_call: .
j_call: TRBJ1-5
clone_size: .
cdr3_nt: TGTGCCAGCAGGGCTAGCAATCAGCCCCAGCATTTT
cdr3_aa: CASRASNQPQHF

v_call: TRBV4-1
d_call: TRBD2
j_call: TRBJ2-3
clone_size: few
cdr3_nt: TGCGCCAGCAGCCAAGCGCTAGCGGGAGGAAGAGGTTCGGCAGATACGCAGTATTTT
cdr3_aa: CASSQALAGGRGSADTQYF

v_call: TRBV27
d_call: TRBD1
j_call: TRBJ2-1
clone_size: .
cdr3_nt: TGTGCCAGCCCCTTATCCCCCCGGGGACAGTGCTACAATGAGCAGTTCTTC
cdr3_aa: CASPLSPRGQCYNEQFF

v_call: TRBV12-5
d_call: TRBD2
j_call: TRBJ2-3
clone_size: .
cdr3_nt: TGTGCTAGTGGTTTTGGGACTAGCGGGCCTTTGGAGGCGCAGTATTTT
cdr3_aa: CASGFGTSGPLEAQYF

v_call: TRBV6-1
d_call: .
j_call: TRBJ2-7
clone_size: few
cdr3_nt: TGTGCCAGCATGGAAGGGGCCTACTACGAGCAGTACTTC
cdr3_aa: CASMEGAYYEQYF

v_call: TRBV7-9
d_call: .
j_call: TRBJ1-2
clone_size: .
cdr3_nt: TGTGCCAGCAGCTTAGCAGGGCTCTATGGCTACACCTTC
cdr3_aa: CASSLAGLYGYTF

v_call: TRBV7-2
d_call: .
j_call: TRBJ2-3
clone_size: .
cdr3_nt: TGTGCCAGCAGCCCGTCCGGGTCGACAGATACGCAGTATTTT
cdr3_aa: CASSPSGSTDTQYF

v_call: TRBV2
d_call: TRBD1
j_call: TRBJ2-7
clone_size: .
cdr3_nt: TGTGCCAGCAGTGATCAGGGACAGGGTTACGAGCAGTACTTC
cdr3_aa: CASSDQGQGYEQYF

v_call: TRBV5-1
d_call: .
j_call: TRBJ1-5
clone_size: .
cdr3_nt: TGCGCCAGCAGCCCGATGGGGGGGAATCAGCCCCAGCATTTT
cdr3_aa: CASSPMGGNQPQHF